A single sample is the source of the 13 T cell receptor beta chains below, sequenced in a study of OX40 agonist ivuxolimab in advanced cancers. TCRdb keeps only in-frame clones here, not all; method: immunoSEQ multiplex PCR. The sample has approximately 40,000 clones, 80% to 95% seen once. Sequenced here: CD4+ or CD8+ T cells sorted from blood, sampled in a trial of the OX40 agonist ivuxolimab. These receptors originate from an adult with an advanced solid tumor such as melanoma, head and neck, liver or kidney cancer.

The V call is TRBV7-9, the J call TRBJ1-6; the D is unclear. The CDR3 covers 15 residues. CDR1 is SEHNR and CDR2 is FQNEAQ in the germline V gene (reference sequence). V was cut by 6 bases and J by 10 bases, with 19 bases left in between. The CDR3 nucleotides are TGTGCCAGCAGGGCTACAGAGTCCCTCGGGTCACCCCTCCACTTT. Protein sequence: CASRATESLGSPLHF.

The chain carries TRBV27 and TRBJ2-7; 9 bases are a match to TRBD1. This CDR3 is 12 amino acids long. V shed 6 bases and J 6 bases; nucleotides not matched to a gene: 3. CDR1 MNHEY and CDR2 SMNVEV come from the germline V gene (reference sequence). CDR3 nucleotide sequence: TGTGCCAGCAGCCGGGACAGGGCCGAGCAGTACTTC. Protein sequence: CASSRDRAEQYF.

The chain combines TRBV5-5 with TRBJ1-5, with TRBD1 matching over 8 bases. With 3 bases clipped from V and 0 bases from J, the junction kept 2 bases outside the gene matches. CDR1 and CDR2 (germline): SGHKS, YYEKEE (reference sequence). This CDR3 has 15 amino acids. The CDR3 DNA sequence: TGTGCCAGCAGCTGGACAGGGAATAGCAATCAGCCCCAGCATTTT. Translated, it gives CASSWTGNSNQPQHF.

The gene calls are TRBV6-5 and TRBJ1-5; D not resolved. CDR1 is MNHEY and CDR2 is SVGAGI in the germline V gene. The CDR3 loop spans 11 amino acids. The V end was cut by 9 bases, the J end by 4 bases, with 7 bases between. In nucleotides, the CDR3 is TGTGCCAGACAGCCGAATCAGCCCCAGCATTTT. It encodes CARQPNQPQHF.

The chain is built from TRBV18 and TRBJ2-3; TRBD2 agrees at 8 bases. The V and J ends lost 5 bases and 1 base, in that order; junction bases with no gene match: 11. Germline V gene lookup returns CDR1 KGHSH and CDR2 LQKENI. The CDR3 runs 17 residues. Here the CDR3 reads CASSTLPGGVGTDTQYF. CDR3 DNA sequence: TGTGCCAGCTCAACTCTTCCGGGAGGGGTGGGCACAGATACGCAGTATTTT.

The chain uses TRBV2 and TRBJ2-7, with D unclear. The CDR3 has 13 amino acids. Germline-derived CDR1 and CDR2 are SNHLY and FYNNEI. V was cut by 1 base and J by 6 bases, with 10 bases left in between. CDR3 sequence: CASSEEGWSEQYV. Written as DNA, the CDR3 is TGTGCCAGCAGTGAAGAGGGCTGGTCCGAGCAGTACGTC.

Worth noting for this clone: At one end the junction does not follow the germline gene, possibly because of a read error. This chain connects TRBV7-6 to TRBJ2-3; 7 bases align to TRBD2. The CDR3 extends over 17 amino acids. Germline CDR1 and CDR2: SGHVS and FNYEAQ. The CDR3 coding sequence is TGTGCCAGCAGCTTAGGTCTTGTGGGCGGGAGCACGGATACGCAGTATTTT. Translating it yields CASSLGLVGGSTDTQYF.

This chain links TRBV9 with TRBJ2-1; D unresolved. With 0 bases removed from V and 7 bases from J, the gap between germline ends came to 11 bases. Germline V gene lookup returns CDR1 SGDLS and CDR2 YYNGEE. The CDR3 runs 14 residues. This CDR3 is CASSVGSAGNEQFF. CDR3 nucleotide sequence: TGTGCCAGCAGCGTAGGCAGTGCTGGAAATGAGCAGTTCTTC.

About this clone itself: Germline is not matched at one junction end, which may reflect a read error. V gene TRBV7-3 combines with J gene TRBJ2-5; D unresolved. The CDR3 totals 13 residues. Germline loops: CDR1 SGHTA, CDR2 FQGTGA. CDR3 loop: CASSPAPEEAQYF. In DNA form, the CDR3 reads TGTGCCAGCAGCCCCGCCCCGGAAGAGGCCCAGTACTTC.

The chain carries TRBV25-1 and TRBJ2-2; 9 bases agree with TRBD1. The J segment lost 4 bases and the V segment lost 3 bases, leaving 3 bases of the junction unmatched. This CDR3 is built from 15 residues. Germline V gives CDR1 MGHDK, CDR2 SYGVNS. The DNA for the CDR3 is TGTGCCAGCAGTGACGGGACAGGGTCCACCGGGGAGCTGTTTTTT. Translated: CASSDGTGSTGELFF.

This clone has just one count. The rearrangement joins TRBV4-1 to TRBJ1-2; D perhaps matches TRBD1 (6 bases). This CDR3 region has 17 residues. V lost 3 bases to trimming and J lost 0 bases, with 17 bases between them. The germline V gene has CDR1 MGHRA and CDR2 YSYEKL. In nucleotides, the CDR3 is TGCGCCAGCAGCCAGATGGGCGTGGGGGGCGCTAACTATGGCTACACCTTC. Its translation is CASSQMGVGGANYGYTF.

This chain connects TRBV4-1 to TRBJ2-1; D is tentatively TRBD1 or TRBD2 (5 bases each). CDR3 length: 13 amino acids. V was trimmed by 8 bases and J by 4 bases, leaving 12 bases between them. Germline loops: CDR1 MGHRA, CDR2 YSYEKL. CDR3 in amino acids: CASAGTPYNEQFF. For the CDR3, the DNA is TGCGCCAGCGCCGGGACGCCTTACAATGAGCAGTTCTTC.

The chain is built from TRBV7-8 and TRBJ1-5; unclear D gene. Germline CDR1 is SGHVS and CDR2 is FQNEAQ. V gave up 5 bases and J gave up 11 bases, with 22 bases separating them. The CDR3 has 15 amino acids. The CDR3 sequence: CASSTLELGSRAQHF. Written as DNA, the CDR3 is TGTGCCAGCAGCACCCTTGAGTTGGGCTCCCGGGCCCAGCATTTT.